This TCR beta chain originates from a study of OX40 agonist ivuxolimab in advanced cancers. Study information: In this trial design, patients received ivuxolimab intravenously at 0.01 to 10 mg/kg every 2 weeks.

Sequencing used immunoSEQ multiplex PCR; TCRdb keeps in-frame clones, though not all of them. This table has 90,000 to 100,000 clones, 90% to 97% appearing once. V shed 6 bases, J shed 4 bases, and the junction held 1 base outside the gene matches. The CDR3 extends over 12 amino acids. Germline CDR1 reads MNHEY; CDR2 reads SMNVEV (reference sequence). The sample consisted of CD4+ or CD8+ T cells sorted from blood, taken in a trial of the OX40 agonist ivuxolimab. The sequence was collected from an adult with an advanced solid tumor such as melanoma, head and neck, liver or kidney cancer. The rearrangement links TRBV27 to TRBJ2-7; TRBD1 agrees at 9 bases. CDR3 nucleotide sequence: TGTGCCAGCAGAGACAGGGGGTACGAGCAGTACTTC. As protein: CASRDRGYEQYF.